The entry below describes one T cell receptor (beta chain). This sample was taken from a study of blood T cell repertoires in COVID-19. On the study more broadly: The origin of the acute and convalescent COVID-19 samples was the United States, Italy and Spain. PBMCs, B-cell-depleted T cells, or T cells were the source of the cDNA or gDNA that made up the material.

Per the original methods: The assay estimated nucleated cells by amplifying reference gene primers. Clones were sequenced by immunoSEQ multiplex PCR, and TCRdb holds only the in-frame ones, with some missing. V and J calls and clone size are as listed in that table; D and trimming were resolved from the DNA. Of over 200,000 clones in the sample, 85% to 90% were seen once. Trimming stripped 2 bases from V and 0 bases from J, with 14 bases between. CDR3 size: 18 residues. Germline assignment: CDR1 ENHRY and CDR2 SYGVKD. Seattle enrolled patients during active infection and tracked them longitudinally. The TCR comes from a man aged 45-60 years with COVID-19, enrolled during active disease. The sample was peripheral blood. The chain joins TRBV10-3 to TRBJ2-6, with D possibly matching TRBD2 (6 bases). CDR3 in amino acids: CAISEAGTFSSGANVLTF. The CDR3 DNA sequence: TGTGCCATCAGTGAGGCCGGGACTTTCAGCTCTGGGGCCAACGTCCTGACTTTC.